These T cell receptor beta chains were read from a single sample in a study of blood T cell repertoires in COVID-19. Data came from immunoSEQ multiplex PCR; TCRdb stores just in-frame clones and leaves some out. The sample contains approximately 330,000 clones, approximately 86% of which appear only once. The sequencing input was peripheral blood. Receptors originate from a man younger than 40 with COVID-19, enrolled during active disease. The CDR3 runs from the conserved cysteine through the conserved F or W. Fields, in order: CDR3 DNA, CDR3 protein, J gene, V gene, D gene, clone size. A D gene is named only where the DNA matches it firmly. Size tells how often a clone was seen (once, few, many) or the class of an expanded clone, and some rows leave it out.

CDR3nt: TGTGCCAGCGCGGGCAGAGGCCCCCCTAGAGAGCAGTTCTTC; CDR3aa: CASAGRGPPREQFF; j_gene: TRBJ2-1; v_gene: TRBV6-5; d_gene: .; abundance: .
CDR3nt: TGTGCCAGTAGTACTCTCCCCGGACAGAGAGATTATGGCTACACCTTC; CDR3aa: CASSTLPGQRDYGYTF; j_gene: TRBJ1-2; v_gene: TRBV19; d_gene: .; abundance: .
CDR3nt: TGCAGTGCTAGTGGGACTAGCGTGTACTACGAGCAGTACTTC; CDR3aa: CSASGTSVYYEQYF; j_gene: TRBJ2-7; v_gene: TRBV20-1; d_gene: TRBD2; abundance: .
CDR3nt: TGCAGTGCTAGAGCAACAGATACGCAGTATTTT; CDR3aa: CSARATDTQYF; j_gene: TRBJ2-3; v_gene: TRBV20-1; d_gene: .; abundance: once
CDR3nt: TGTGCCAGCAGTTTAAGAGGGAGGCCCTACGAGCAGTACTTC; CDR3aa: CASSLRGRPYEQYF; j_gene: TRBJ2-7; v_gene: TRBV28; d_gene: .; abundance: .
CDR3nt: TGTGCCAGCAGTAGTATGGGACAGAGCCGGGGTGAGCAGTTCTTC; CDR3aa: CASSSMGQSRGEQFF; j_gene: TRBJ2-1; v_gene: TRBV28; d_gene: TRBD1; abundance: few
CDR3nt: TGTGCCAGCTCACCAGGGCCGGGGAAGGAGCATGGAAACACCATATATTTT; CDR3aa: CASSPGPGKEHGNTIYF; j_gene: TRBJ1-3; v_gene: TRBV18; d_gene: .; abundance: .
CDR3nt: TGTGCCAGCAGTCCGGACAGGGAGGGCAATGAGCAGTTCTTC; CDR3aa: CASSPDREGNEQFF; j_gene: TRBJ2-1; v_gene: TRBV6-5; d_gene: .; abundance: .
CDR3nt: TGTGCCAGCAGCTTAGGAGCTAAGCCAGGGGGCGACTATGGCTACACCTTC; CDR3aa: CASSLGAKPGGDYGYTF; j_gene: TRBJ1-2; v_gene: TRBV7-8; d_gene: TRBD1; abundance: .
CDR3nt: TGCGCCAGCAGCCATTTAGCGGGAGGGCCCACCGGGGAGCTGTTTTTT; CDR3aa: CASSHLAGGPTGELFF; j_gene: TRBJ2-2; v_gene: TRBV5-1; d_gene: TRBD2; abundance: .
CDR3nt: TGTGCCAGCAGTTTATGGGTCAGGGGGCAAAAGACCCAGTACTTC; CDR3aa: CASSLWVRGQKTQYF; j_gene: TRBJ2-5; v_gene: TRBV28; d_gene: TRBD1; abundance: .
CDR3nt: TGTGCCAGCAGCTTGCGAGGCGGGGAGCTGTTTTTT; CDR3aa: CASSLRGGELFF; j_gene: TRBJ2-2; v_gene: TRBV5-5; d_gene: .; abundance: .
CDR3nt: TGTGCCAGCAGTTTAGGAGGGTCATACATGAACACTGAAGCTTTCTTT; CDR3aa: CASSLGGSYMNTEAFF; j_gene: TRBJ1-1; v_gene: TRBV28; d_gene: .; abundance: .
CDR3nt: TGTGCCAGCAGCCAAGGGGGAGTTGAGACCCAGTACTTC; CDR3aa: CASSQGGVETQYF; j_gene: TRBJ2-5; v_gene: TRBV3-1/TRBV3-2; d_gene: .; abundance: .
CDR3nt: TGTGCCAGCGGGGTGATGGGCGAGGGTGAAAAACTGTTTTTT; CDR3aa: CASGVMGEGEKLFF; j_gene: TRBJ1-4; v_gene: TRBV6-5; d_gene: .; abundance: once
CDR3nt: TGTGCCAGCAGTAAAGCGCGTAACTCCTACGAGCAGTACTTC; CDR3aa: CASSKARNSYEQYF; j_gene: TRBJ2-7; v_gene: TRBV9; d_gene: .; abundance: .